Presented here are 28 T cell receptor beta chains from one specimen sequenced in a study of a mutant IDH1 vaccine in newly diagnosed glioma. This sample's time point: week 11, during vaccination. In the vaccine, a single dose held 300 ug of the mutant IDH1 20-mer peptide, along with topical imiquimod. No antigen has been assigned to these receptors. The assay was immunoSEQ multiplex PCR, and TCRdb's table has in-frame clones only and misses some. The sample has 110,000 or so clones, roughly 90% seen once. The sample here was PBMCs, taken from a glioma patient whose treatment included an IDH1 peptide vaccine. The receptors shown here come from a woman aged 45-65 years with glioma.

As regards this clone: Other nucleotide sequences from this sample produce the same CDR3. The V and J genes are TRBV5-1 and TRBJ2-3, with TRBD1 matching 7 bases. The V segment lost 0 bases and the J segment 4 bases; nucleotides outside the gene matches: 2. Germline V gene lookup returns CDR1 SGHRS and CDR2 YFSETQ. This CDR3 region has 14 residues. CDR3 in amino acids: CASSLGQGADTQYF. Here the CDR3 DNA reads TGCGCCAGCAGCTTGGGACAGGGTGCAGATACGCAGTATTTT.

V and J are TRBV28 and TRBJ2-5, with D perhaps TRBD1 (5 bases). Germline CDR1 and CDR2: MDHEN and SYDVKM. V lost 6 bases to trimming and J lost 5 bases, with 19 bases between them. The CDR3 is made up of 15 amino acids. The CDR3 spells CASSTRTGRVETQYF. In nucleotides, the CDR3 is TGTGCCAGCAGCACCCGGACGGGCAGGGTGGAGACCCAGTACTTC.

The chain has TRBV6-5 and TRBJ2-7, with a possible D match to TRBD2 (6 bases). The CDR3 length is 13 residues. Looked up from germline, CDR1 is MNHEY and CDR2 is SVGAGI. Trimming took off 8 bases at V and 4 bases at J, with 15 bases between the two ends. CDR3 amino acids: CASCTSILYEQYF. In DNA, the CDR3 is TGTGCCAGCTGTACTAGCATATTATACGAGCAGTACTTC.

CDR3 coding DNA: TGTGCCAGCAGAAAAAGAATGAACACTGAAGCTTTCTTT. Its protein product is CASRKRMNTEAFF. This rearrangement joins TRBV11-2 to TRBJ1-1; D is unresolved. This CDR3 has 13 amino acids. V was shortened by 6 bases and J by 0 bases, with 8 bases between the two germline ends. Germline lookup yields CDR1 SGHAT and CDR2 FQNNGV. Filled out from reference TRBV11-2 and TRBJ1-1, the complete variable domain reads EAGVAQSPRYKIIEKRQSVAFWCNPISGHATLYWYQQILGQGPKLLIQFQNNGVVDDSQLPKDRFSAERLKGVDSTLKIQPAKLEDSAVYLCASRKRMNTEAFFGQGTRLTVV.

The chain couples TRBV15 to TRBJ1-2, with D unclear. Germline V gene lookup returns CDR1 LNHNV and CDR2 YYDKDF (reference sequence). The CDR3 is made up of 12 amino acids. V lost 0 bases and J lost 4, with 3 bases in between. The CDR3 region is CATSRDSYGYTF. The CDR3 nucleotides are TGTGCCACCAGCAGAGACAGCTATGGCTACACCTTC.

This sequence joins TRBV27 and TRBJ2-2, with D tentatively TRBD1 or TRBD2 (6 bases each). V lost 7 bases to trimming and J lost 6 bases, with 9 bases between them. CDR3 length: 12 amino acids. Germline V gene data show CDR1 as MNHEY and CDR2 as SMNVEV (reference sequence). CDR3 bases: TGTGCCAGCATTGGGGGGCCCGGGGAGCTGTTTTTT. This codes for CASIGGPGELFF.

The chain combines TRBV5-1 with TRBJ1-2; D remains ambiguous. Trimming shortened V by 0 bases and J by 6 bases, and 9 bases separated the two germline ends. Germline CDR1 is SGHRS and CDR2 is YFSETQ. This CDR3 spans 13 amino acids. Written as DNA, the CDR3 is TGCGCCAGCAGCTTGGGGCGGGAGGATGGCTACACCTTC. Its translation: CASSLGREDGYTF.

This chain's CDR3 is CASSESGTSYEQYF. Here the CDR3 DNA reads TGCGCCAGCAGTGAGTCGGGCACATCCTACGAGCAGTACTTC. The V and J genes are TRBV10-1 and TRBJ2-7; no clear D. V lost 0 bases and J 1 base, leaving 7 bases between the germline ends. CDR1 WNHNN and CDR2 SYGVQD come from the germline V gene (reference sequence). The CDR3 is made up of 14 amino acids.

The V and J genes are TRBV5-1 and TRBJ2-2; D is unresolved. V lost 0 bases to trimming and J lost 4 bases, with 7 bases between them. Germline CDR1 SGHRS, CDR2 YFSETQ. The CDR3 length is 14 residues. CDR3 sequence (DNA): TGCGCCAGCAGCTTGGGAGGTCTCACCGGGGAGCTGTTTTTT. This encodes CASSLGGLTGELFF.

Written as DNA, the CDR3 is TGTGCCAGCAGTACTCGGACAGACTACGAGCAGTACTTC. Protein sequence: CASSTRTDYEQYF. The V gene is TRBV27, the J gene TRBJ2-5, with D perhaps TRBD1 (6 bases). The J call is doubtful: the DNA matches TRBJ2-7 better. CDR1 and CDR2 (germline): MNHEY, SMNVEV (reference sequence). The CDR3 is made up of 13 amino acids.

This clone was seen a single time. The chain uses TRBV30 and TRBJ2-3; the D gene is possibly TRBD1 (5 bases). Trimming shortened V by 0 bases and J by 0 bases, and 10 bases separated the two germline ends. The V gene's germline CDR1 is GTSNPN and CDR2 SVGIG (reference sequence). The CDR3 is 15 residues long. CDR3 amino acids: CAWSVGAYSTDTQYF. As DNA, the CDR3 is TGTGCCTGGAGTGTTGGGGCGTACAGCACAGATACGCAGTATTTT.

This chain's CDR3 is CASKGEVSSYEQYF. The CDR3 nucleotides are TGTGCCAGCAAGGGGGAAGTTAGCTCCTACGAGCAGTACTTC. The rearrangement joins TRBV28 to TRBJ2-7; D may be TRBD1 (6 bases). V was shortened by 7 bases and J by 0 bases, with 13 bases between the two germline ends. The CDR3 extends over 14 amino acids. Germline CDR1 reads MDHEN; CDR2 reads SYDVKM. Filled out from reference TRBV28 and TRBJ2-7, the complete variable domain reads DVKVTQSSRYLVKRTGEKVFLECVQDMDHENMFWYRQDPGLGLRLIYFSYDVKMKEKGDIPEGYSVSREKKERFSLILESASTNQTSMYLCASKGEVSSYEQYFGPGTRLTVT.

The V and J genes are TRBV5-1 and TRBJ2-7; unclear D gene. Germline CDR1 SGHRS, CDR2 YFSETQ. This CDR3 has 14 residues. V lost 4 bases, J lost 3 bases, and 14 bases lay in between. The CDR3 loop reads CASSVTAGVYEQYF. CDR3 sequence (DNA): TGCGCCAGCAGCGTCACGGCCGGAGTCTACGAGCAGTACTTC.

Only one count was recorded for this clone. J is TRBJ2-3 and V is TRBV19; D may match TRBD1 or TRBD2 (5 bases each). V gave up 9 bases and J gave up 1 base, with 14 bases separating them. CDR3 size: 14 residues. Germline V gene data show CDR1 as LNHDA and CDR2 as SQIVND (reference sequence). CDR3 sequence: CASTPRDRTDTQYF. The CDR3 DNA reads TGTGCCAGCACACCCCGGGACCGCACAGATACGCAGTATTTT.

This chain joins TRBV13 and TRBJ2-4; 9 nucleotides agree with TRBD2. V gave up 3 bases and J gave up 6 bases; unmatched junction bases: 3. The CDR3 sequence is 14 residues long. CDR1 and CDR2 from the germline V gene are PRHDT and FYEKMQ (reference sequence). CDR3 sequence reads: CASSFGAGGNIQYF. The CDR3 DNA reads TGTGCCAGCAGCTTCGGAGCGGGAGGAAACATTCAGTACTTC.

The chain uses TRBV27 and TRBJ2-4; TRBD1 is a possible D gene (8 bases). V was clipped by 5 bases and J by 0 bases, with 20 bases between them. Germline V gene data show CDR1 as MNHEY and CDR2 as SMNVEV (reference sequence). The CDR3 length is 18 residues. CDR3 coding DNA: TGTGCCAGCAGTGTACAGGGGGGGGATCGTTCAGCCAAAAACATTCAGTACTTC. Amino acids: CASSVQGGDRSAKNIQYF.

V usage is TRBV7-8 and J usage is TRBJ1-1; tentative D call: TRBD1 (6 bases). This CDR3 region has 15 residues. V shed 1 base and J shed 0 bases, with 9 bases lying between them. From germline, CDR1 is SGHVS and CDR2 FQNEAQ. CDR3 sequence reads: CASSLEGGMNTEAFF. The CDR3, as DNA: TGTGCCAGCAGCTTAGAAGGGGGAATGAACACTGAAGCTTTCTTT.

This chain links TRBV2 with TRBJ2-7; 9 nucleotides match TRBD1. CDR3 size: 14 residues. The V gene's germline CDR1 is SNHLY and CDR2 FYNNEI. V lost 9 bases to trimming and J lost 5 bases; unmatched junction nucleotides: 11. Here the CDR3 reads CASAPDRGGNEQYF. The CDR3 DNA sequence: TGTGCCAGTGCCCCTGACAGGGGGGGCAACGAGCAGTACTTC.

This chain links TRBV11-2 with TRBJ2-1, with 11 bases fitting TRBD2. The CDR3 is made up of 16 amino acids. Germline V lookup: CDR1 SGHAT, CDR2 FQNNGV. J gave up 2 bases and V 4 bases, and 4 bases lay outside the gene matches. CDR3 loop: CASSWASGRPYNEQFF. The CDR3 DNA sequence: TGTGCCAGCAGCTGGGCTAGCGGGAGGCCCTACAATGAGCAGTTCTTC. Drawing the rest from reference TRBV11-2 and TRBJ2-1, the complete variable domain is EAGVAQSPRYKIIEKRQSVAFWCNPISGHATLYWYQQILGQGPKLLIQFQNNGVVDDSQLPKDRFSAERLKGVDSTLKIQPAKLEDSAVYLCASSWASGRPYNEQFFGPGTRLTVL.

V and J are TRBV27 and TRBJ1-1; D is uncertain. Germline loops: CDR1 MNHEY, CDR2 SMNVEV (reference sequence). This CDR3 spans 15 amino acids. The V end was cut by 5 bases, the J end by 1 base, with 14 bases between. The CDR3 is CASSASRAGNTEAFF. The CDR3 bases are TGTGCCAGCAGTGCCTCAAGGGCCGGGAACACTGAAGCTTTCTTT.

The chain employs TRBV10-1 and TRBJ2-1, with 8 positions matching TRBD2. Trimming at V came to 1 base and at J to 5 bases, leaving 4 bases not matched to a gene. The CDR3 extends over 15 amino acids. Germline lookup yields CDR1 WNHNN and CDR2 SYGVQD (reference sequence). The CDR3 DNA reads TGCGCCAGCAGTGAGTGGAGCGGGAGTAACAATGAGCAGTTCTTC. This encodes CASSEWSGSNNEQFF.

The V and J genes are TRBV18 and TRBJ1-1; D ambiguous. V was pared by 4 bases and J by 0 bases, with 3 bases between. This CDR3 comprises 12 residues. Germline V gives CDR1 KGHSH, CDR2 LQKENI. The CDR3 region has the DNA TGTGCCAGCTCACGGCTGAACACTGAAGCTTTCTTT. Protein product: CASSRLNTEAFF.

This clone was counted once. The V and J genes are TRBV5-4 and TRBJ1-1; possible D gene TRBD1, 6 bases. Trimming took off 4 bases at V and 1 base at J, with 11 bases between the two ends. The CDR3 has 14 amino acids. CDR1 and CDR2 from the germline V gene are SGHNT and YYREEE (reference sequence). CDR3 coding DNA: TGTGCCAGCAGCGTTGGGGACACGAACACTGAAGCTTTCTTT. Its translation: CASSVGDTNTEAFF.

The chain recombines TRBV7-8 with TRBJ2-5; D perhaps matches TRBD2 (6 bases). The CDR3 runs to 13 residues. V was shortened by 11 bases and J by 5 bases, with 18 bases between the two germline ends. Germline V gene sequence: CDR1 SGHVS, CDR2 FQNEAQ. CDR3 amino acids: CAAGTVSGETQYF. In nucleotides, the CDR3 is TGTGCCGCGGGAACCGTAAGCGGTGAGACCCAGTACTTC. The variable domain in full, completed from reference TRBV7-8 and TRBJ2-5, reads GAGVSQSPRYKVAKRGQDVALRCDPISGHVSLFWYQQALGQGPEFLTYFQNEAQLDKSGLPSDRFFAERPEGSVSTLKIQRTQQEDSAVYLCAAGTVSGETQYFGPGTRLLVL.

The rearrangement uses TRBV5-1 and TRBJ2-5; 7 positions match TRBD1. Looked up from germline, CDR1 is SGHRS and CDR2 is YFSETQ. The CDR3 spans 13 residues. After removal of 4 bases from V and 4 bases from J, the junction contained 4 bases not matched to a gene. CDR3 DNA sequence: TGCGCCAGCAGCGAGGGACAGTCAGAGACCCAGTACTTC. Amino acids: CASSEGQSETQYF.

The chain has TRBV7-9 and TRBJ2-5; 7 bases agree with TRBD2. The DNA end favors TRBJ2-7, so the J call may be wrong. CDR1 and CDR2 from the germline V gene are SEHNR and FQNEAQ (reference sequence). This CDR3 region has 14 residues. CDR3 bases: TGTGCCAGCAGTTCCGGGACTATCCCCTACGAGCAGTACTTC. This sequence encodes CASSSGTIPYEQYF.

V usage is TRBV27 and J usage is TRBJ2-7; 7 nucleotides match TRBD1. V trimming: 5 bases; J trimming: 7 bases; junction bases outside the gene matches: 11. Per the germline V gene, CDR1 is MNHEY and CDR2 is SMNVEV (reference sequence). The CDR3 runs 14 residues. The CDR3 reads CASSKGAEEVEQYF. The CDR3 DNA reads TGTGCCAGCAGTAAGGGGGCGGAGGAGGTAGAGCAGTACTTC.

The CDR3 nucleotides are TGTGCCAGCAGTTTAATCCCGACAGGGGTCCACACTGAAGCTTTCTTT. Translation gives CASSLIPTGVHTEAFF. V is TRBV28 and J is TRBJ1-1; the match to TRBD1 covers 8 bases. The CDR3 spans 16 residues. Germline V lookup: CDR1 MDHEN, CDR2 SYDVKM. Unmatched junction bases numbered 8, after V lost 2 bases and J lost 3 bases.